The next 24 T cell receptor beta chains were all read from a single sample in a study of Graves' ophthalmopathy and Graves' hyperthyroidism. The authors amplified TCR beta CDR3 regions from RNA transcripts. First-round RT-PCR employed HTBI primers, with a second-round multiplex PCR after it. Via MiXCR, TCRdb re-called the multiplex PCR reads, giving one row per CDR3 protein. The sample includes roughly 220,000 distinct CDR3 sequences, around 45% of them seen just once. Input material: peripheral blood. The receptors originated from an adult man with Graves' ophthalmopathy.

The CDR3 nucleotides read TGTGCCAGCAGCCCCGGCGCGAACACCGGGGAGCTGTTTTTT. It codes for CASSPGANTGELFF. V is TRBV12-3 or TRBV12-4 and J is TRBJ2-2; no reliable D call. The CDR3 extends over 14 amino acids. The ends were cut back, 6 bases at V and 0 bases at J, with 8 bases in the middle.

This chain's CDR3 is CASSLAGTSNSPLHF. DNA of the CDR3: TGTGCCAGCAGCTTAGCCGGGACGTCGAATTCACCCCTCCACTTT. This chain uses TRBV7-2 with TRBJ1-6; the D gene is possibly TRBD1 (5 bases). The CDR3 spans 15 residues. Per germline, CDR1 SGHTA and CDR2 FQGNSA. Trimming took 0 bases from V and 7 from J, leaving 10 bases between them.

This clonotype came up a few times. The chain carries TRBV9 and TRBJ1-5; 7 bases align to TRBD1. Trimming cost V 3 bases and J 2 bases; bases outside gene matches: 2. There are 14 residues in the CDR3. Germline-derived CDR1 and CDR2 are SGDLS and YYNGEE. The CDR3 nucleotides are TGTGCCAGCAGCGCAGGGGGTGGCAATCAGCCCCAGCATTTT. It specifies CASSAGGGNQPQHF.

The CDR3 sequence is CSVLLAGGPHEQYF. The DNA of the CDR3 is TGCAGCGTTCTCCTAGCGGGGGGGCCTCACGAGCAGTACTTC. J is TRBJ2-7 and V is TRBV29-1; 12 bases line up with TRBD2. The CDR3 sequence is 14 residues long. Per germline, CDR1 SQVTM and CDR2 ANQGSEA. Trimming removed 5 bases from V and 5 bases from J; junction bases left unmatched: 7.

Of note for this clonotype: A much larger clone sits a single nucleotide away, making a read error possible. The CDR3 sequence is CAISEPKANTEAFF. The CDR3 nucleotides read TGTGCCATCAGTGAGCCTAAGGCGAACACTGAAGCTTTCTTT. The chain recombines TRBV10-3 with TRBJ1-1, with D uncertain. Germline V CDR1 and CDR2: ENHRY, SYGVKD. Between the trimmed V and J ends, which lost 2 bases and 1 base, there was a span of 8 bases. This CDR3 contains 14 residues.

This clonotype came up a few times. CDR3: CASTDKHYEQYF. The CDR3 DNA follows: TGTGCCAGCACCGACAAGCACTACGAGCAGTACTTC. V gene TRBV25-1 combines with J gene TRBJ2-7; no clear D. Germline V gene lookup returns CDR1 MGHDK and CDR2 SYGVNS. Trimming cost V 7 bases and J 3 bases, with 10 bases left between them. CDR3 size: 12 residues.

V is TRBV5-6 and J is TRBJ2-7; D uncertain. Trimming pared 1 base from V and 2 bases from J, leaving 7 bases between. Germline CDR1 is SGHDT and CDR2 is YYEEEE. This CDR3 has 13 amino acids. The CDR3 spells CASSLLATYEQYF. CDR3 coding DNA: TGTGCCAGCAGCTTGTTGGCAACCTACGAGCAGTACTTC.

The V and J genes are TRBV20-1 and TRBJ2-7, with TRBD1 as a possible D gene (6 bases). Germline V gives CDR1 DFQATT, CDR2 SNEGSKA (reference sequence). The CDR3 consists of 13 residues. The V and J ends lost 6 bases and 4 bases respectively, with 16 bases between them. The CDR3 is CSAGSGTLYEQYF. The CDR3 DNA follows: TGCAGTGCAGGCTCCGGGACACTTTACGAGCAGTACTTC.

As to this clonotype: At one end the junction does not follow the germline gene, possibly because of a read error. The V gene is TRBV10-2, the J gene TRBJ2-7, with D possibly TRBD2 on 6 matching bases. CDR3 length equals 15 residues. Germline V gives CDR1 WSHSY, CDR2 SAAADI. The CDR3 region has the DNA TGTGCCAGCAGTTACTCGCTAGCGCCTACCTACGAGCAGTACTTC. It translates to CASSYSLAPTYEQYF.

This rearrangement joins TRBV13 to TRBJ2-5, with 8 bases identical to TRBD1. Germline CDR1 PRHDT, CDR2 FYEKMQ (reference sequence). V lost 6 bases to trimming and J lost 4 bases; unmatched junction nucleotides: 16. The CDR3 runs to 17 residues. The CDR3 nucleotides read TGTGCCAGCAGTACCGGGACAGGAAACGAGGGAAGAGAGACCCAGTACTTC. This codes for CASSTGTGNEGRETQYF.

The J gene is TRBJ1-5, the V gene TRBV7-9; D might be TRBD1 (6 bases). The CDR3 totals 15 residues. The V end was cut by 4 bases, the J end by 4 bases, with 14 bases between. Germline CDR1 reads SEHNR; CDR2 reads FQNEAQ (reference sequence). The chain's CDR3 is CASSSSVTGNQPQHF. Here the CDR3 DNA reads TGTGCCAGCAGCTCGTCCGTTACAGGGAATCAGCCCCAGCATTTT.

This chain uses TRBV9 with TRBJ1-1, with unresolved D. The CDR3 is 14 amino acids. The ends were cut back, 4 bases at V and 4 bases at J, with 14 bases in the middle. Germline V gene sequence: CDR1 SGDLS, CDR2 YYNGEE. The CDR3 loop is CASSRDVGFTEAFF. The CDR3 coding sequence is TGTGCCAGCAGCCGAGATGTAGGGTTCACTGAAGCTTTCTTT.

The genes are TRBV24-1 and TRBJ2-7; D remains ambiguous. Trimming stripped 3 bases from V and 7 bases from J, with 15 bases between. Per germline, CDR1 KGHDR and CDR2 SFDVKD. This CDR3 has 14 amino acids. CDR3 residues: CATSDPAKVEEQYF. The CDR3 bases are TGTGCCACCAGTGATCCCGCTAAGGTTGAAGAGCAGTACTTC.

Only a few counts were recorded for this clonotype. In nucleotides, the CDR3 is TGCAGTGCTAGAGAGTTGGGACAGGGCAATCAGCCCCAGCATTTT. Translation gives CSARELGQGNQPQHF. V gene TRBV20-1 combines with J gene TRBJ1-5, with 8 bases fitting TRBD1. V dropped 0 bases and J dropped 2; count of bases not matched to a gene: 3. Per germline, CDR1 DFQATT and CDR2 SNEGSKA (reference sequence). CDR3 length: 15 amino acids.

V usage is TRBV14 and J usage is TRBJ1-1; D is ambiguous. This CDR3 comprises 11 residues. V lost 8 bases and J lost 3, with 7 bases in between. The germline CDR1 and CDR2 sequences are SGHDN and FVKESK. CDR3 in DNA: TGTGCCAGCGGAATCGACACTGAAGCTTTCTTT. Residues: CASGIDTEAFF.

As for this clonotype: At one end, the junction sequence differs from germline, possibly due to a read error. The CDR3, as DNA: TGTGCCAGCAGCTGGGGACTCCGACCTTTC. Amino acids: CASSWGLRPF. This chain uses TRBV9 with TRBJ2-6; perhaps TRBD2 as D (6 bases). CDR3 size: 10 residues. Germline CDR1 is SGDLS and CDR2 is YYNGEE.

This chain connects TRBV28 to TRBJ1-5; D is possibly TRBD1 (6 bases). Trimming stripped 7 bases from V and 5 bases from J, with 12 bases between. CDR3 length: 13 residues. The germline V gene has CDR1 MDHEN and CDR2 SYDVKM. The CDR3 DNA is TGTGCCAGCATGTGGGGGCGGGATCAGCCCCAGCATTTT. The encoded protein is CASMWGRDQPQHF.

This clonotype occurred a few times. This rearrangement joins TRBV15 to TRBJ1-1; D perhaps matches TRBD1 (6 bases). Trimming removed 2 bases at V and 3 bases at J, with 13 bases between. Germline loops: CDR1 LNHNV, CDR2 YYDKDF (reference sequence). The CDR3 sequence is 15 residues long. DNA of the CDR3: TGTGCCACCAGCAGACCTACCCCAGGGGACACTGAAGCTTTCTTT. This encodes CATSRPTPGDTEAFF.

The rearrangement uses TRBV7-9 and TRBJ2-7; the match to TRBD1 covers 9 bases. CDR3 length equals 12 residues. Germline lookup yields CDR1 SEHNR and CDR2 FQNEAQ (reference sequence). V lost 5 bases to trimming and J lost 7 bases; unmatched junction nucleotides: 3. The CDR3 region is CASSQTGGEQYF. The CDR3 DNA reads TGTGCCAGCAGCCAGACAGGGGGGGAGCAGTACTTC.

This clonotype turned up a few times. The chain carries TRBV7-9 and TRBJ2-5, with D perhaps TRBD1 or TRBD2 (5 bases each). The CDR3 extends over 15 amino acids. CDR1 is SEHNR, CDR2 FQNEAQ, per germline (reference sequence). V lost 4 bases, J lost 5 bases, and 17 bases lay in between. The CDR3 here is CASSSQGLTRETQYF. The CDR3, as DNA: TGTGCCAGCAGCTCTCAGGGTCTAACTAGGGAGACCCAGTACTTC.

The gene calls are TRBV19 and TRBJ1-1; 7 positions agree with TRBD1. Trimming at V came to 3 bases and at J to 1 base, leaving 5 bases not matched to a gene. There are 15 residues in the CDR3. Germline V gene sequence: CDR1 LNHDA, CDR2 SQIVND (reference sequence). The CDR3 is CASSMPGGWNTEAFF. The CDR3 region has the DNA TGTGCCAGTAGTATGCCAGGGGGATGGAACACTGAAGCTTTCTTT.

This clonotype was counted once. The chain employs TRBV20-1 and TRBJ2-7; no clear D. V lost 4 bases, J lost 2 bases, and 24 bases lay in between. CDR1 is DFQATT and CDR2 is SNEGSKA in the germline V gene (reference sequence). There are 17 residues in the CDR3. The CDR3 DNA follows: TGCAGTGCTAAGGCCCCTCGAGCCTACATGGTAACCTACGAGCAGTACTTC. Encoded protein: CSAKAPRAYMVTYEQYF.

Details on this clonotype: This sequence may be a read error, since a much larger clone differs from it by one base. This rearrangement joins TRBV7-2 to TRBJ1-6, with a weak D call TRBD1 (5 bases). The CDR3 length is 14 residues. Germline lookup yields CDR1 SGHTA and CDR2 FQGNSA. V was cut by 1 base and J by 7 bases, with 8 bases left in between. In DNA, the CDR3 is TGTGCCAGCAGCTTAGGAGCAGGGAATTCACCCCTCCACTTT. Amino acids: CASSLGAGNSPLHF.

CDR3 residues: CASSSRHSGNTIYF. The CDR3 coding sequence is TGTGCCAGCAGCTCCAGGCACTCTGGAAACACCATATATTTT. V gene TRBV7-8 combines with J gene TRBJ1-3; D unclear. CDR1 and CDR2 from the germline V gene are SGHVS and FQNEAQ. V was pared by 4 bases and J by 0 bases, with 7 bases between. This CDR3 comprises 14 residues. Full variable domain (outside the CDR3, taken from reference TRBV7-8 and TRBJ1-3): GAGVSQSPRYKVAKRGQDVALRCDPISGHVSLFWYQQALGQGPEFLTYFQNEAQLDKSGLPSDRFFAERPEGSVSTLKIQRTQQEDSAVYLCASSSRHSGNTIYFGEGSWLTVV.